This TCR beta chain was sequenced for a study of CD8+ T cells in alopecia areata. The sequencing template was cDNA reverse transcribed from extracted RNA. Libraries were prepared by immunoSEQ multiplex PCR; TCRdb keeps only in-frame clonotypes and omits some of them. The sample shows some 200,000 clones, roughly 53% of them seen only once. The CDR3 extends over 13 amino acids. V was shortened by 4 bases and J by 8 bases, with 11 bases between the two germline ends. Germline CDR1 reads SEHNR; CDR2 reads FQNEAQ (reference sequence). Treatment described: oral pan-JAK inhibitor, 5-10 mg twice daily. The V and J genes are TRBV7-9 and TRBJ1-4; D is ambiguous. The source material was CD8+ T cells sorted from blood, sampled at week 24, from a patient treated with tofacitinib. The source of this sequence is a human donor with alopecia areata. The CDR3 DNA follows: TGTGCCAGCAGCTGGAGCGGTATCGAAAAACTGTTTTTT. Amino acid sequence: CASSWSGIEKLFF. Looking up the rest from reference TRBV7-9 and TRBJ1-4 gives the full variable domain: DTGVSQNPRHKITKRGQNVTFRCDPISEHNRLYWYRQTLGQGPEFLTYFQNEAQLEKSRLLSDRFSAERPKGSFSTLEIQRTEQGDSAMYLCASSWSGIEKLFFGSGTQLSVL.